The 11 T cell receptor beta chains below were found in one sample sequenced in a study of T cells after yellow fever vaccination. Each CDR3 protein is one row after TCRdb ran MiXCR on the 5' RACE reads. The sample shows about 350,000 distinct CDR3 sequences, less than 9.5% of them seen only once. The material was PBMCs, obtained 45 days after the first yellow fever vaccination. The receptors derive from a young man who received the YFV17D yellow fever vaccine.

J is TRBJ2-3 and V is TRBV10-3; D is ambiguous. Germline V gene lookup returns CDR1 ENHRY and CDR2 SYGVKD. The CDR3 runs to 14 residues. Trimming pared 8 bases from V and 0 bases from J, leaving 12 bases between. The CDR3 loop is CAISRPTSTDTQYF. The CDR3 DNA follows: TGTGCCATCTCAAGACCCACCAGCACAGATACGCAGTATTTT.

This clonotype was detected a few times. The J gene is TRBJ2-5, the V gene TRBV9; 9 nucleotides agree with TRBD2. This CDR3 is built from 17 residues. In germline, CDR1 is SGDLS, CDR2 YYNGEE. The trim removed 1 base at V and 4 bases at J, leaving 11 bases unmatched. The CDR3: CASSVTSGLAGPETQYF. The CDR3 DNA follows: TGTGCCAGCAGCGTAACCTCGGGGCTAGCGGGGCCAGAGACCCAGTACTTC.

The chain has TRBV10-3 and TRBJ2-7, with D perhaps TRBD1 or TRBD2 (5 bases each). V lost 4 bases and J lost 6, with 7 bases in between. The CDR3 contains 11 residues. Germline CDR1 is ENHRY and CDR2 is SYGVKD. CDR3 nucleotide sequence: TGTGCCATCAGTGTGGGGACCGAGCAGTACTTC. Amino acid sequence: CAISVGTEQYF.

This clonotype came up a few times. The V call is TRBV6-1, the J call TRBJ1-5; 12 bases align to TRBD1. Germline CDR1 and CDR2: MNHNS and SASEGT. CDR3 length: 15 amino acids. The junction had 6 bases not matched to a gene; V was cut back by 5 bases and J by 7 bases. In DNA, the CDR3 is TGTGCCAGCAGTCCGGGACAGGGGGCTGCCCAGCCCCAGCATTTT. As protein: CASSPGQGAAQPQHF.

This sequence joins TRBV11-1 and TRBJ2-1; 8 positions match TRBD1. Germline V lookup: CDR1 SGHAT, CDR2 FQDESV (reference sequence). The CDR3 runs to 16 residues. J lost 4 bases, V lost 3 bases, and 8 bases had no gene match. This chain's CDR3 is CASSFSPQGAYNEQFF. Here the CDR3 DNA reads TGTGCCAGCAGCTTTTCTCCTCAGGGGGCGTACAATGAGCAGTTCTTC.

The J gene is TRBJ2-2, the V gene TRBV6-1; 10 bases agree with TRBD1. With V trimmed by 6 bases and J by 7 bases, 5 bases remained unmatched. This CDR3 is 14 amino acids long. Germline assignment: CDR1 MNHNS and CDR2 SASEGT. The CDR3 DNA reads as TGTGCCAGCAGCGGGACAGGGGCAGGCGGGGAGCTGTTTTTT. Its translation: CASSGTGAGGELFF.

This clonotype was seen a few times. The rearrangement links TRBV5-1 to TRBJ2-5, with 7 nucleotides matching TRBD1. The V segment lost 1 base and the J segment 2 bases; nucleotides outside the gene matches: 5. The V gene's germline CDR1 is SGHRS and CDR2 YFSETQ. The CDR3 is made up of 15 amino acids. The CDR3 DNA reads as TGCGCCAGCAGCTTGTTGTGGGGACAGCAAGAGACCCAGTACTTC. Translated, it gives CASSLLWGQQETQYF.

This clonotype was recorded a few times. CDR3 DNA sequence: TGTGCCAGCTCACCAACTTCGGGGGGCTCAGATACGCAGTATTTT. Protein product: CASSPTSGGSDTQYF. This sequence joins TRBV18 and TRBJ2-3; TRBD2 is a possible D gene (7 bases). There are 15 residues in the CDR3. Looked up from germline, CDR1 is KGHSH and CDR2 is LQKENI. V gave up 2 bases and J gave up 4 bases, with 13 bases separating them.

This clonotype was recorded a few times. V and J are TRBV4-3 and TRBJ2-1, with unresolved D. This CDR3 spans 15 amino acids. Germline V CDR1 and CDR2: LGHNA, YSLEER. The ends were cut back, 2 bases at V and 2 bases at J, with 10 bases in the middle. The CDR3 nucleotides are TGCGCCAGCAGCCAAAAGGGTGGTACCTACAATGAGCAGTTCTTC. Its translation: CASSQKGGTYNEQFF.

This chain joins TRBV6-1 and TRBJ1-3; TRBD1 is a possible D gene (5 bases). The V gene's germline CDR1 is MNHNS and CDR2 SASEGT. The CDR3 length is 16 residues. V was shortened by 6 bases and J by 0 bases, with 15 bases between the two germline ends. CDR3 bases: TGTGCCAGCAGCAATACCGGGACGAACTCTGGAAACACCATATATTTT. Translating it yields CASSNTGTNSGNTIYF.

This CDR3 reads CATSDTTETQYF. The CDR3 region has the DNA TGTGCCACCAGTGATACAACAGAGACCCAGTACTTC. The J gene is TRBJ2-5, the V gene TRBV24-1; D gene unclear. V was clipped by 3 bases and J by 4 bases, with 5 bases between them. Germline V gives CDR1 KGHDR, CDR2 SFDVKD. The CDR3 extends over 12 amino acids.